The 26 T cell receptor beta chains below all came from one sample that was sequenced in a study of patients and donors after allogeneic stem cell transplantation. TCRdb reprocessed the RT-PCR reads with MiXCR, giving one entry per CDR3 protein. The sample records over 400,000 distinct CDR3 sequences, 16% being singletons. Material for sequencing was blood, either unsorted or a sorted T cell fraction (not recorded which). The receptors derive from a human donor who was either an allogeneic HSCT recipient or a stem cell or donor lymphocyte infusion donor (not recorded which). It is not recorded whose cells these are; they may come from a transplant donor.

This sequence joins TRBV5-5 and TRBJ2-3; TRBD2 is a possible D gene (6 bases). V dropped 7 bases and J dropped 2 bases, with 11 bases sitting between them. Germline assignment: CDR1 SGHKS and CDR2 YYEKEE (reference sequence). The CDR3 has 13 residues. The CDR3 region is CASHWGDTDTQYF. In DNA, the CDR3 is TGTGCCAGCCACTGGGGGGACACAGATACGCAGTATTTT.

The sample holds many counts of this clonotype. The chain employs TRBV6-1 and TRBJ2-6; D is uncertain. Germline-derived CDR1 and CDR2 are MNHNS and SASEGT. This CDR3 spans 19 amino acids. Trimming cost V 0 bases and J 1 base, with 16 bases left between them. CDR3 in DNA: TGTGCCAGCAGTGAAGCGCATGGCAGGATCCGATCTGGGGCCAACGTCCTGACTTTC. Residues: CASSEAHGRIRSGANVLTF.

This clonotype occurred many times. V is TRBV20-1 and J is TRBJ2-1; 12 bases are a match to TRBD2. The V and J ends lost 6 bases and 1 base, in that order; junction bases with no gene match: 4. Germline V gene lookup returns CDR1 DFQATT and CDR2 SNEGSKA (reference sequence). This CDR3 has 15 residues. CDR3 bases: TGCAGTGCCACTAGCGGGGGGAGTTCCTACAATGAGCAGTTCTTC. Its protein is CSATSGGSSYNEQFF.

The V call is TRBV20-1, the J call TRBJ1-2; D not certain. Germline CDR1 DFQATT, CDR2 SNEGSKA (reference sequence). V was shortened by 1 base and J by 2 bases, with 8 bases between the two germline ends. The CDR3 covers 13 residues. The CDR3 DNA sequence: TGCAGTGCTAGAGCCAGACTGAACTATGGCTACACCTTC. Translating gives CSARARLNYGYTF.

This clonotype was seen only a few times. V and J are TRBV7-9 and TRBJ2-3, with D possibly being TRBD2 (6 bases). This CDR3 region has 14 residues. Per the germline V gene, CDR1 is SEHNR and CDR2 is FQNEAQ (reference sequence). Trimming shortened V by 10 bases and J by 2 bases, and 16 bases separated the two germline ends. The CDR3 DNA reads TGTGCCACCCGATTAGCGGAAAACACAGATACGCAGTATTTT. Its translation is CATRLAENTDTQYF.

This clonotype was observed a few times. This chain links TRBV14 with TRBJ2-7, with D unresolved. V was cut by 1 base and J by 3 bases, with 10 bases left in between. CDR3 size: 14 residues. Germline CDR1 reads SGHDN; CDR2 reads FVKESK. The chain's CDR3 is CASSQVWARYEQYF. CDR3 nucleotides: TGTGCCAGCAGCCAAGTATGGGCCCGCTACGAGCAGTACTTC.

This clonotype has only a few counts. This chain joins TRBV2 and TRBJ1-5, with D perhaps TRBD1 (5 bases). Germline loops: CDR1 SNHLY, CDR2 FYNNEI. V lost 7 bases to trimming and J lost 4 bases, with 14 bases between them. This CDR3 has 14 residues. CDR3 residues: CASKRGIVNQPQHF. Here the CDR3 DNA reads TGTGCCAGCAAGCGGGGGATAGTTAATCAGCCCCAGCATTTT. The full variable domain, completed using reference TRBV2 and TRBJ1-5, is EPEVTQTPSHQVTQMGQEVILRCVPISNHLYFYWYRQILGQKVEFLVSFYNNEISEKSEIFDDQFSVERPDGSNFTLKIRSTKLEDSAMYFCASKRGIVNQPQHFGDGTRLSIL.

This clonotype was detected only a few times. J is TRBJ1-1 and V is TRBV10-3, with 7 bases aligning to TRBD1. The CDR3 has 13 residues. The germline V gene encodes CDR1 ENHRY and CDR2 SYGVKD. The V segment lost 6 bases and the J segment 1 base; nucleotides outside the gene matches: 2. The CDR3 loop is CAIRGTANTEAFF. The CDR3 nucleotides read TGTGCCATCAGGGGGACAGCGAACACTGAAGCTTTCTTT.

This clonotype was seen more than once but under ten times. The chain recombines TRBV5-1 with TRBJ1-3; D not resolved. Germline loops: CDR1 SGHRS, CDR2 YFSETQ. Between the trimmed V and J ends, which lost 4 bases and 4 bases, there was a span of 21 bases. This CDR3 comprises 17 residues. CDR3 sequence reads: CASSPRAGRYAGNTIYF. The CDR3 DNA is TGCGCCAGCAGCCCGCGGGCAGGCCGATATGCGGGAAACACCATATATTTT.

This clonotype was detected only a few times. Here the CDR3 DNA reads TGTGCCAGCAGCTTTGGAACGGGCGGGGAGCTGTTTTTT. Translated: CASSFGTGGELFF. V gene TRBV9 combines with J gene TRBJ2-2; D is unclear. Germline V gives CDR1 SGDLS, CDR2 YYNGEE. The V end lost 4 bases, the J end lost 7 bases, and 11 bases lay between the germline ends. This CDR3 spans 13 amino acids.

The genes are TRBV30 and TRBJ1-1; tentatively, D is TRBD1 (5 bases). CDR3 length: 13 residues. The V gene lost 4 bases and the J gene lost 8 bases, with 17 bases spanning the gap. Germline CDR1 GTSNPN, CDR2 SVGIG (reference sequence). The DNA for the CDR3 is TGTGCCTGGACCCCCCGACAGAAATCGGAAGCTTTCTTT. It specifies CAWTPRQKSEAFF.

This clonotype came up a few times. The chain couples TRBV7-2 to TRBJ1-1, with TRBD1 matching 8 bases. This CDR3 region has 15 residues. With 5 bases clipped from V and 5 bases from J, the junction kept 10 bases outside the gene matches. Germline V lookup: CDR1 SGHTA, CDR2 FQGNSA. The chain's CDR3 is CASSRSPDRATEAFF. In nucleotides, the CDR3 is TGTGCCAGCAGCCGTTCTCCGGACAGGGCGACTGAAGCTTTCTTT.

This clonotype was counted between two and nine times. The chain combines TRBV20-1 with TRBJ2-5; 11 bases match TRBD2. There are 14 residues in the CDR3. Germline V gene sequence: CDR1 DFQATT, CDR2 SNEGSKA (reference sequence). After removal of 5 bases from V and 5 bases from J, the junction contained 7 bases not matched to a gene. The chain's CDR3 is CSASVAGGWETQYF. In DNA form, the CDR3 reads TGCAGTGCTTCCGTAGCGGGGGGGTGGGAGACCCAGTACTTC.

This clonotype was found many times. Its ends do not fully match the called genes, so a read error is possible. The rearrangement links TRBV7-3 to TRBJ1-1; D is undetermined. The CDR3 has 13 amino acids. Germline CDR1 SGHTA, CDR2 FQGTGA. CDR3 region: CASSLIGNTEAFF. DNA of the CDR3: TGTGCCAGCAGTTTAATTGGGAACACTGAAGCTTTCTTT.

This CDR3 reads CRSITSGRDGETQYF. The CDR3 bases are TGCAGAAGCATAACTAGCGGGAGGGATGGAGAGACCCAGTACTTC. The rearrangement uses TRBV29-1 and TRBJ2-5; TRBD2 agrees at 13 bases. The CDR3 contains 15 residues. Germline CDR1 reads SQVTM; CDR2 reads ANQGSEA. Based on the CDR3 plus reference TRBV29-1 and TRBJ2-5, the full variable domain is SAVISQKPSRDICQRGTSLTIQCQVDSQVTMMFWYRQQPGQSLTLIATANQGSEATYESGFVIDKFPISRPNLTFSTLTVSNMSPEDSSIYLCRSITSGRDGETQYFGPGTRLLVL.

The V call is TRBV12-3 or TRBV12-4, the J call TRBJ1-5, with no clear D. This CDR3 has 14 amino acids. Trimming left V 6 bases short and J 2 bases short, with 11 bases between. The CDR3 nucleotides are TGTGCCAGCAGCTTCGGTAACCGCAATCAGCCCCAGCATTTT. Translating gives CASSFGNRNQPQHF.

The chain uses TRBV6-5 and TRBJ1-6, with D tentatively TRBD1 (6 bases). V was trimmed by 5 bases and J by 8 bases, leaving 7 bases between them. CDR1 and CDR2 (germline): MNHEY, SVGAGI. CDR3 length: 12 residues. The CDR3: CASSAGDSPLHF. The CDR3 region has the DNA TGTGCCAGCAGTGCAGGGGATTCACCCCTCCACTTT.

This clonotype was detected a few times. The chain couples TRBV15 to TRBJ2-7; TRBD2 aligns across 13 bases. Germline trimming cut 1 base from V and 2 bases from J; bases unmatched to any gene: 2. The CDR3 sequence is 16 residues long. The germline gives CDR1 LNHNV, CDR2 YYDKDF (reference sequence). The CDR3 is CATSRGGTSGAYEQYF. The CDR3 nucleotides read TGTGCCACCAGCAGAGGAGGGACTAGCGGGGCCTACGAGCAGTACTTC.

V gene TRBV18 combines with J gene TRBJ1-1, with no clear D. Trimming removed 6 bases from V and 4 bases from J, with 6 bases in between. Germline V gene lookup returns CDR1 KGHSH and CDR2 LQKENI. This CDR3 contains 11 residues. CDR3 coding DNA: TGTGCCAGCTCGACTTTCACTGAAGCTTTCTTT. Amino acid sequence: CASSTFTEAFF.

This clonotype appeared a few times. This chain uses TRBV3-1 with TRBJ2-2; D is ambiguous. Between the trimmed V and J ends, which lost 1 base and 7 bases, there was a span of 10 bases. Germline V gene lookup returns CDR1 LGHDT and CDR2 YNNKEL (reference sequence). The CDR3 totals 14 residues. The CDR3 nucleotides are TGTGCCAGCAGCCAAGGGAAAACCCGCGGGGAGCTGTTTTTT. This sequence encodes CASSQGKTRGELFF.

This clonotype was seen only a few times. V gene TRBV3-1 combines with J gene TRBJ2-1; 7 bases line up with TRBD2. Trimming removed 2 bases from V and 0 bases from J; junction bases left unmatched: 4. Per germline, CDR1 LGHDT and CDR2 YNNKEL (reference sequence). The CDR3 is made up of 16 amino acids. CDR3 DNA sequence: TGTGCCAGCAGCCAAAAACTAGCGAGCTCCTACAATGAGCAGTTCTTC. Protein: CASSQKLASSYNEQFF.

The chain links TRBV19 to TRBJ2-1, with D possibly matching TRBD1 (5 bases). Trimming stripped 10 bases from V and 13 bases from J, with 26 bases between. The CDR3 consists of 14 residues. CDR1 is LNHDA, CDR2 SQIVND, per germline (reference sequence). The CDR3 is CATSPSLVGREQFF. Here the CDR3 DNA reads TGTGCCACTTCACCGTCTCTCGTGGGCAGGGAACAGTTCTTC.

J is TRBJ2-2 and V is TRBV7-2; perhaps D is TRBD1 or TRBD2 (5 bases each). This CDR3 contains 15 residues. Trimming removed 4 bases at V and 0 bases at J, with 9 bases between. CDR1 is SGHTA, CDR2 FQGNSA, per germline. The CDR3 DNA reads TGTGCCAGCAGCTCCGGGGCAACGAACACCGGGGAGCTGTTTTTT. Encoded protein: CASSSGATNTGELFF.

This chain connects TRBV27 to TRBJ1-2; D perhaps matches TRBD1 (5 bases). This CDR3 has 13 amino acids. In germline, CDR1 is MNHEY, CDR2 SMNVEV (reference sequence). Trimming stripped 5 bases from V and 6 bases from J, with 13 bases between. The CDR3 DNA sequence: TGTGCCAGCAGTCCTCTAAAGACAGATGGCTACACCTTC. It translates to CASSPLKTDGYTF.

CDR3 nucleotides: TGTGCCACTAGACAGGGGGGGTGGTACACCGGGGAGCTGTTTTTT. The encoded protein is CATRQGGWYTGELFF. The chain joins TRBV12-3 or TRBV12-4 to TRBJ2-2, with 9 positions matching TRBD1. V shed 10 bases and J 3 bases; nucleotides not matched to a gene: 9. The CDR3 has 15 amino acids.

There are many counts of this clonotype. The CDR3 nucleotides read TGTGCCAGCAGCTTAGTTCTGGACGAAGAGCAGTTCTTC. Amino acid sequence: CASSLVLDEEQFF. The chain links TRBV7-9 to TRBJ2-1, with D uncertain. CDR3 length equals 13 residues. Germline lookup yields CDR1 SEHNR and CDR2 FQNEAQ (reference sequence). V was shortened by 1 base and J by 10 bases, with 11 bases between the two germline ends. The whole variable domain, filled in from reference TRBV7-9 and TRBJ2-1, reads DTGVSQNPRHKITKRGQNVTFRCDPISEHNRLYWYRQTLGQGPEFLTYFQNEAQLEKSRLLSDRFSAERPKGSFSTLEIQRTEQGDSAMYLCASSLVLDEEQFFGPGTRLTVL.